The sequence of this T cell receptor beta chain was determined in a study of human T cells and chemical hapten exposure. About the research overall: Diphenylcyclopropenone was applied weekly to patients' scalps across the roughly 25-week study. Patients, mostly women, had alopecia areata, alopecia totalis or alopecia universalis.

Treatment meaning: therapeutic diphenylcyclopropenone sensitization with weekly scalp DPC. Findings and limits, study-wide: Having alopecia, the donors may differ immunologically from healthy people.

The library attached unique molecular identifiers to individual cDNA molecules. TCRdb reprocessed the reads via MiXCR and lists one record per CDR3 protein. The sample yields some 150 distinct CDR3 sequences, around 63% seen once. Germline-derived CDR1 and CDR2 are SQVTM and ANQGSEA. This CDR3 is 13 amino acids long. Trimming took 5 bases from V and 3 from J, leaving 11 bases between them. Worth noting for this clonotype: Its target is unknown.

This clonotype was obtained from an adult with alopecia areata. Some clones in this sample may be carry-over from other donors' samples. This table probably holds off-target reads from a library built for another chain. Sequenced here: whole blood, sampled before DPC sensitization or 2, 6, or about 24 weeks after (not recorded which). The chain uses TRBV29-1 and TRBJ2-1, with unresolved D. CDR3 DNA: TGCAGCGTTTCTACATTAGGCTACAATGAGCAGTTCTTC. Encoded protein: CSVSTLGYNEQFF.